The clone carrying this TCR beta chain showed up many times. The data were obtained in a study of CD8+CD57+ T cells in acquired aplastic anemia. Trimming stripped 4 bases from V and 9 bases from J, with 19 bases between. Per germline, CDR1 SNHLY and CDR2 FYNNEI. The CDR3 has 15 residues. Individuals selected for sequencing had exhibited CD8+CD57+ cell expansion on flow cytometry. CDR3 and TCR beta VDJ profiling relied on genomic DNA as the template. One entry per CDR3 protein results from TCRdb running MiXCR on the reads. This repertoire shows some 200,000 distinct CDR3 sequences, under 55% found once; its top ten account for 15% to 20%.

This rearrangement joins TRBV2 to TRBJ2-4, with D hard to call. The sequence was collected from a human donor with aplastic anemia. Sample: sorted CD4+, CD8+, or CD8+CD57+ T cells (not recorded which) from PBMCs. The CDR3 spells CASSASVSLWSIQYF. In nucleotides, the CDR3 is TGTGCCAGCAGTGCTAGTGTCTCCTTATGGAGCATTCAGTACTTC. The full variable domain, in which reference TRBV2 and TRBJ2-4 provide the parts outside the CDR3, is EPEVTQTPSHQVTQMGQEVILRCVPISNHLYFYWYRQILGQKVEFLVSFYNNEISEKSEIFDDQFSVERPDGSNFTLKIRSTKLEDSAMYFCASSASVSLWSIQYFGAGTRLSVL.